The sample holds many counts of the clone carrying this T cell receptor (beta chain). This sample's time point: pre-sensitization, week 0. Described treatment: therapeutic diphenylcyclopropenone sensitization with weekly scalp DPC. TCRdb reanalysed the RACE reads using MiXCR and keeps one entry per CDR3 protein. The profile covers more than 85,000 distinct CDR3 sequences, with 8.5% appearing a single time and around 2.6% taken by the ten largest. The data derive from a study of human T cells and chemical hapten exposure. Trimming took off 7 bases at V and 5 bases at J, with 18 bases between the two ends. The CDR3 runs 14 residues. CDR1 MDHEN and CDR2 SYDVKM come from the germline V gene.

The clonotype comes from a man in his forties with alopecia areata. Some clones in this sample may be carry-over from other donors' samples. Sequenced here: whole blood, sampled in connection with sensitization to the hapten diphenylcyclopropenone (DPC). The chain uses TRBV28 and TRBJ2-7; D remains unclear. The CDR3 region is CASTSAGSKDEQYF. The CDR3 bases are TGTGCCAGCACCTCAGCCGGGTCGAAAGACGAGCAGTACTTC.